This T cell receptor (beta chain) comes out of a study of graft-versus-host responses after intestinal transplantation. TCRdb keeps only in-frame clones here, not all; method: immunoSEQ multiplex PCR. Among around 90,000 clones listed, approximately 92% were seen once. This clone was observed once. The target antigen is unknown. Germline V gives CDR1 SGHRS, CDR2 YFSETQ. The CDR3 is 14 amino acids. V was shortened by 0 bases and J by 5 bases, with 11 bases between the two germline ends. The receptor was isolated from a human donor who was the organ donor for an intestinal transplant. The chain joins TRBV5-1 to TRBJ1-2; D not certain. Specimen: unstimulated CD8+ T cells sorted from spleen or lymph node cells, collected before transplant. In DNA form, the CDR3 reads TGCGCCAGCAGCTTGGTAGGTTCGGGTTATGGCTACACCTTC. It specifies CASSLVGSGYGYTF.